Shown below are 5 T cell receptor delta chains from a single sample sequenced in a study of delta chains in infants with herpesvirus infections. Gamma-chain- and delta-chain-specific primers converted PBMC RNA into TCR cDNA. TCRdb reapplied CATT to the RT-PCR reads. Counted here are roughly 2,600 delta-chain clones, 38% occurring once; the ten biggest clones make up around 5%. The source material was peripheral blood, sampled at time point 4 of longitudinal follow-up. These receptors all stem from a human donor who was a Ugandan infant, either HIV-exposed or HIV-unexposed (not recorded which).

By share of the sample, this clone is large (0.1 to 1%). The J gene is TRDJ3, the V gene TRDV2; D is perhaps TRDD3 (6 bases). The CDR3 totals 18 residues. V dropped 4 bases and J dropped 0 bases, with 15 bases sitting between them. Germline CDR1 is GEAIGNYY and CDR2 is EKD. The CDR3 loop reads CACDVTGRTSWDTRQMFF. The CDR3 DNA reads TGTGCCTGTGATGTTACTGGGCGGACCTCCTGGGACACCCGACAGATGTTTTTC.

Concerning this clone: Possible read error: a much larger clone is one base away. Other DNA sequences in this specimen translate into the identical CDR3. The V call is TRDV1, the J call TRDJ1; 9 nucleotides match TRDD3. V dropped 0 bases and J dropped 7; count of bases not matched to a gene: 21. This CDR3 is built from 20 residues. Germline V CDR1 and CDR2: TSWWSYY, QGS. The CDR3 coding sequence is TGTGCTCTTGGGGAACTACCCGTCCTTAACCATACTGGGGGACTGCTTAAACTCATCTTT. Amino acids: CALGELPVLNHTGGLLKLIF.

V usage is TRDV1 and J usage is TRDJ1; the D gene is possibly TRDD2 (6 bases). Germline V CDR1 and CDR2: TSWWSYY, QGS. V lost 1 base to trimming and J lost 5 bases, with 17 bases between them. This CDR3 comprises 16 residues. The CDR3 loop is CALGEPLPPLKDKLIF. The CDR3 nucleotides read TGTGCTCTTGGGGAACCCCTTCCGCCTCTTAAAGATAAACTCATCTTT.

The CDR3 sequence is CACDIPRYWGTFSSWDTRQMFF. The CDR3 DNA is TGTGCCTGTGACATTCCCCGCTACTGGGGGACTTTTAGCTCCTGGGACACCCGACAGATGTTTTTC. The chain is built from TRDV2 and TRDJ3, with TRDD3 matching 9 bases. Germline-derived CDR1 and CDR2 are GEAIGNYY and EKD. The CDR3 length is 22 residues. V dropped 2 bases and J dropped 0; count of bases not matched to a gene: 16.

This clone was seen once. The chain recombines TRDV2 with TRDJ3, with 10 bases that match TRDD3. V lost 3 bases, J lost 5 bases, and 9 bases stayed unmatched. From germline, CDR1 is GEAIGNYY and CDR2 EKD. The length of the CDR3 is 18 residues. The CDR3 DNA is TGTGCCTGTGACGGGATGGGGGATACAAAAGGGGACACCCGACAGATGTTTTTC. This encodes CACDGMGDTKGDTRQMFF.